This T cell receptor beta chain is drawn from a study of T-cell memory formation after mild COVID-19. This clonotype has at least ten counts. V was pared by 7 bases and J by 13 bases, with 6 bases of the junction left unmatched. The CDR3 loop spans 11 amino acids. Germline values: CDR1 MNHEY, CDR2 SVGEGT. Via MiXCR, TCRdb re-called the 5' RACE reads, giving one row per CDR3 protein. Here the sample spans 25,000 or so distinct CDR3 sequences, 6.5% to 9% being singletons. The sequenced material came from PBMCs or a T cell subset sorted from them (not recorded which). The rearrangement links TRBV6-2 or TRBV6-3 to TRBJ2-1, with 8 bases aligning to TRBD1. The TCR was taken from an adult woman who had mild COVID-19 (a few samples of this study predate the infection). Cell type and time point are not known. The CDR3 bases are TGTGCCAGCACCGAGGGACAGGCCCAGTTCTTC. Translation gives CASTEGQAQFF.